In its sample, the clone carrying this T cell receptor beta chain was seen once. Germline V lookup: CDR1 SEHNR, CDR2 FQNEAQ (reference sequence). The CDR3 spans 13 residues. V lost 8 bases, J lost 5 bases, and 7 bases stayed unmatched. This entry comes from a study of cytomegalovirus exposure and HLA in healthy donors. Primers included in the PCR were 60 Vbeta and 13 Jbeta primers. Sequenced by immunoSEQ multiplex PCR; TCRdb stores in-frame clones only, minus some. The table has approximately 120,000 clones, under 90% seen once. Sequencing used PBMCs. J is TRBJ1-1 and V is TRBV7-9; the match to TRBD1 covers 8 bases. This receptor was obtained from a woman between 40 and 50 years old in good health and CMV-seropositive. This CDR3 reads CASSIQGVTEAFF. CDR3 sequence (DNA): TGTGCCAGCTCCATACAGGGGGTGACTGAAGCTTTCTTT.